This entry lists 31 T cell receptor beta chains sequenced from one sample in a study of beta chain features in type 1 diabetes (dated by TCRdb to the late 2010s). Here is what the overall study found, with its caveats: In all four CD4+ subsets, TCRB CDR3 length was moderately but significantly shorter in type 1 diabetes patients.

These receptors lack a known antigen. Library creation used the immunoSEQ multiplex PCR assay. The entire amount of isolated RNA was reverse transcribed using the High Capacity cDNA Reverse Transcription Kit, so the sequenced TCRB transcripts were expressed ones. Here the immuneACCESS table is served through TCRdb, limited to in-frame sequences with V and J called. Missing clones are a known gap in these copies; in checked studies unresolved V genes cover under half, and the rest lacks a known reason. This sample is represented by about 340,000 clones; approximately 15% of them were singletons. The ten largest clonotypes hold about 0.016% of the sample. The specimen sequenced was naive CD4+ T cells from blood. The cell subset or site label corresponds to: true naive CD4+ T cells. The receptors come from a woman aged 18-29 years with type 1 diabetes.

V usage is TRBV7-9 and J usage is TRBJ1-5; 8 bases are a match to TRBD1. V lost 0 bases, J lost 1 base, and 8 bases stayed unmatched. Looked up from germline, CDR1 is SEHNR and CDR2 is FQNEAQ (reference sequence). The CDR3 loop spans 18 amino acids. The CDR3 reads CASSLAPRTGRSNQPQHF. Written as DNA, the CDR3 is TGTGCCAGCAGCTTAGCCCCCCGGACAGGGAGAAGCAATCAGCCCCAGCATTTT.

The V call is TRBV5-1, the J call TRBJ2-3, with D possibly matching TRBD2 (6 bases). In germline, CDR1 is SGHRS, CDR2 YFSETQ. Trimming stripped 1 base from V and 2 bases from J, with 14 bases between. The CDR3 has 16 amino acids. This CDR3 is CASSLRGIANTDTQYF. The CDR3 DNA follows: TGCGCCAGCAGCTTGCGGGGGATAGCGAACACAGATACGCAGTATTTT.

This clone showed up just a few times. The CDR3 reads CAWSAARSGRASTGELFF. The CDR3 region has the DNA TGTGCCTGGAGTGCTGCCCGAAGCGGGAGGGCCTCCACCGGGGAGCTGTTTTTT. This rearrangement joins TRBV30 to TRBJ2-2; TRBD2 agrees at 10 bases. V gave up 1 base and J gave up 4 bases; unmatched junction bases: 12. This CDR3 is built from 18 residues. Germline lookup yields CDR1 GTSNPN and CDR2 SVGIG (reference sequence).

This clone has just a few counts. V usage is TRBV5-4 and J usage is TRBJ2-1, with 7 nucleotides matching TRBD2. CDR3 length equals 15 residues. Germline-derived CDR1 and CDR2 are SGHNT and YYREEE (reference sequence). Trimming took 2 bases from V and 3 from J; bases not matched to a gene: 5. The CDR3 region is CASSFGTNVYNEQFF. CDR3 bases: TGTGCCAGCAGCTTTGGGACTAACGTCTACAATGAGCAGTTCTTC. Filled out from reference TRBV5-4 and TRBJ2-1, the complete variable domain reads ETGVTQSPTHLIKTRGQQVTLRCSSQSGHNTVSWYQQALGQGPQFIFQYYREEENGRGNFPPRFSGLQFPNYSSELNVNALELDDSALYLCASSFGTNVYNEQFFGPGTRLTVL.

The chain is built from TRBV5-1 and TRBJ2-5; TRBD2 agrees at 9 bases. Looked up from germline, CDR1 is SGHRS and CDR2 is YFSETQ. This CDR3 spans 18 amino acids. J lost 2 bases, V lost 4 bases, and 15 bases had no gene match. For the CDR3, the DNA is TGCGCCAGCAGCCCGTCGGGGAGCGGGAGGTCAAGACAAGAGACCCAGTACTTC. Its translation is CASSPSGSGRSRQETQYF.

The chain joins TRBV30 to TRBJ2-1; TRBD2 matches 8 bases. V lost 2 bases to trimming and J lost 6 bases; unmatched junction nucleotides: 3. The CDR3 totals 13 residues. Per germline, CDR1 GTSNPN and CDR2 SVGIG (reference sequence). The CDR3: CAWSTGGLNEQFF. CDR3 DNA sequence: TGTGCCTGGAGTACGGGAGGGCTCAATGAGCAGTTCTTC.

This chain links TRBV29-1 with TRBJ2-1; 10 bases fit TRBD2. The CDR3 totals 16 residues. The germline V gene has CDR1 SQVTM and CDR2 ANQGSEA. The V segment lost 7 bases and the J segment 6 bases; nucleotides outside the gene matches: 15. The chain's CDR3 is CSAKGLAYFPVNEQFF. CDR3 DNA sequence: TGCAGCGCCAAGGGACTAGCGTATTTCCCGGTCAATGAGCAGTTCTTC.

The chain employs TRBV7-9 and TRBJ1-4, with TRBD1 matching over 7 bases. The CDR3 consists of 15 residues. CDR1 SEHNR and CDR2 FQNEAQ come from the germline V gene (reference sequence). With V trimmed by 3 bases and J by 3 bases, 4 bases remained unmatched. DNA for the CDR3: TGTGCCAGCAGCTTTGAGACAGGGCCTAATGAAAAACTGTTTTTT. It codes for CASSFETGPNEKLFF. Complete variable domain (other parts from reference TRBV7-9 and TRBJ1-4): DTGVSQNPRHKITKRGQNVTFRCDPISEHNRLYWYRQTLGQGPEFLTYFQNEAQLEKSRLLSDRFSAERPKGSFSTLEIQRTEQGDSAMYLCASSFETGPNEKLFFGSGTQLSVL.

The table lists this clone with a few counts. The rearrangement joins TRBV30 to TRBJ2-5; 7 bases fit TRBD1. The germline CDR1 and CDR2 sequences are GTSNPN and SVGIG (reference sequence). After removal of 1 base from V and 5 bases from J, the junction contained 4 bases not matched to a gene. The CDR3 is made up of 13 amino acids. This CDR3 is CAWSGQGPETQYF. CDR3 bases: TGTGCCTGGAGTGGACAGGGTCCTGAGACCCAGTACTTC. The whole variable domain, filled in from reference TRBV30 and TRBJ2-5, reads SQTIHQWPATLVQPVGSPLSLECTVEGTSNPNLYWYRQAAGRGLQLLFYSVGIGQISSEVPQNLSASRPQDRQFILSSKKLLLSDSGFYLCAWSGQGPETQYFGPGTRLLVL.

This chain uses TRBV28 with TRBJ2-7; 10 nucleotides align to TRBD2. The CDR3 is made up of 14 amino acids. Trimming cost V 4 bases and J 3 bases; bases outside gene matches: 3. Germline V gene sequence: CDR1 MDHEN, CDR2 SYDVKM. In DNA form, the CDR3 reads TGTGCCAGCAGTTCAGCGGGAGGGGACTACGAGCAGTACTTC. This translates into CASSSAGGDYEQYF.

This clone was detected a few times. CDR3 in DNA: TGTGCCAGCAACGGACTAGCGGGAGGCGCCGATACGCAGTATTTT. Its translation is CASNGLAGGADTQYF. This chain connects TRBV7-9 to TRBJ2-3, with 14 bases identical to TRBD2. J gave up 6 bases and V 7 bases, and 6 bases lay outside the gene matches. The CDR3 contains 15 residues. Germline V gene lookup returns CDR1 SEHNR and CDR2 FQNEAQ (reference sequence).

This clone was recorded a few times. The J gene is TRBJ2-7, the V gene TRBV7-6; 12 positions agree with TRBD2. There are 15 residues in the CDR3. Germline lookup yields CDR1 SGHVS and CDR2 FNYEAQ. J lost 3 bases, V lost 1 base, and 1 base had no gene match. CDR3 sequence (DNA): TGTGCCAGCAGCTTAGGACTAGCGGGAGTCTACGAGCAGTACTTC. Translating it yields CASSLGLAGVYEQYF.

The J gene is TRBJ2-1, the V gene TRBV7-9, with 12 bases aligning to TRBD2. J gave up 3 bases and V 5 bases, and 2 bases lay outside the gene matches. The CDR3 is 15 residues long. CDR1 is SEHNR, CDR2 FQNEAQ, per germline (reference sequence). The CDR3 is CASSKLAGGYNEQFF. The CDR3 nucleotides are TGTGCCAGCAGCAAACTAGCGGGAGGCTACAATGAGCAGTTCTTC.

This rearrangement joins TRBV7-9 to TRBJ2-5, with no clear D. Trimming removed 5 bases from V and 3 bases from J, with 4 bases in between. This CDR3 spans 11 amino acids. Germline lookup yields CDR1 SEHNR and CDR2 FQNEAQ (reference sequence). The CDR3 is CASSIEETQYF. The CDR3 nucleotides are TGTGCCAGCAGCATCGAAGAGACCCAGTACTTC.

There are a few counts of this clone. CDR3: CASSQGGGRPDTQYF. DNA of the CDR3: TGCGCCAGCAGCCAAGGGGGGGGTAGGCCAGATACGCAGTATTTT. This chain connects TRBV4-3 to TRBJ2-3; 7 bases line up with TRBD2. The CDR3 is made up of 15 amino acids. Germline V gene data show CDR1 as LGHNA and CDR2 as YSLEER. With V trimmed by 1 base and J by 4 bases, 5 bases remained unmatched.

This clone has only a few counts. The chain links TRBV19 to TRBJ1-5; 7 nucleotides align to TRBD1. Germline assignment: CDR1 LNHDA and CDR2 SQIVND (reference sequence). This CDR3 is 14 amino acids long. V lost 4 bases, J lost 7 bases, and 7 bases stayed unmatched. CDR3 DNA: TGTGCCAGTAGTACTGCCCAGGGGGACCAGCCCCAGCATTTT. It is translated as CASSTAQGDQPQHF.

V and J are TRBV6-6 and TRBJ2-1; possible D gene TRBD1, 6 bases. CDR3 length equals 16 residues. The germline gives CDR1 MNHNY, CDR2 SVGAGI (reference sequence). Between the trimmed V and J ends, which lost 6 bases and 7 bases, there was a span of 22 bases. The CDR3 region is CASSPPGSQGWNEQFF. CDR3 bases: TGTGCCAGCAGCCCCCCGGGATCTCAGGGGTGGAATGAGCAGTTCTTC.

The chain is built from TRBV29-1 and TRBJ2-7; 12 positions match TRBD2. J was trimmed by 5 bases and V by 6 bases; bases with no gene match: 11. CDR3 length: 15 residues. Germline assignment: CDR1 SQVTM and CDR2 ANQGSEA. Here the CDR3 DNA reads TGCAGCGTCGGGAAAAGACTAGCGGGAGAACACGAGCAGTACTTC. It specifies CSVGKRLAGEHEQYF.

The gene calls are TRBV10-3 and TRBJ2-5; TRBD2 aligns across 9 bases. CDR3 length: 13 amino acids. Trimming took 7 bases from V and 5 from J; bases not matched to a gene: 5. CDR1 and CDR2 (germline): ENHRY, SYGVKD. CDR3 loop: CAINRGRDETQYF. The DNA of the CDR3 is TGTGCCATCAACCGCGGGAGGGATGAGACCCAGTACTTC.

This chain uses TRBV29-1 with TRBJ2-1; 11 bases are shared with TRBD1. Germline CDR1 SQVTM, CDR2 ANQGSEA. Trimming removed 4 bases from V and 2 bases from J; junction bases left unmatched: 7. The CDR3 is 16 residues long. The CDR3 nucleotides are TGCAGCGTTGTCGGGGGGGACAGGGGGACCTACAATGAGCAGTTCTTC. Its protein is CSVVGGDRGTYNEQFF.

The chain carries TRBV5-1 and TRBJ2-1; no definite D call. CDR1 SGHRS and CDR2 YFSETQ come from the germline V gene. The V gene lost 0 bases and the J gene lost 5 bases, with 12 bases spanning the gap. The CDR3 is 15 amino acids. The CDR3 region is CASSLAGRVDNEQFF. As DNA, the CDR3 is TGCGCCAGCAGCTTGGCTGGCCGGGTGGACAATGAGCAGTTCTTC.

In its sample, this clone was seen a few times. The genes are TRBV6-5 and TRBJ1-5; D possibly corresponds to TRBD1 (5 bases). Germline V gene data show CDR1 as MNHEY and CDR2 as SVGAGI. The V end lost 0 bases, the J end lost 5 bases, and 11 bases lay between the germline ends. CDR3 length: 15 residues. The CDR3: CASSYSRGGDQPQHF. The CDR3, as DNA: TGTGCCAGCAGTTACTCTAGGGGTGGCGATCAGCCCCAGCATTTT.

This chain uses TRBV7-2 with TRBJ2-7; the D gene is possibly TRBD1 (5 bases). V gave up 5 bases and J gave up 2 bases, with 13 bases separating them. Per germline, CDR1 SGHTA and CDR2 FQGNSA. The CDR3 runs to 14 residues. CDR3 region: CASSPETATYEQYF. CDR3 bases: TGTGCCAGCAGCCCGGAGACAGCCACCTACGAGCAGTACTTC.

This clone came up a few times. The chain couples TRBV29-1 to TRBJ2-2; 12 nucleotides line up with TRBD2. Germline V gives CDR1 SQVTM, CDR2 ANQGSEA. The V segment lost 4 bases and the J segment 6 bases; nucleotides outside the gene matches: 15. The CDR3 sequence is 18 residues long. The CDR3 coding sequence is TGCAGCGTTGTCCTTACGGCGACTAGCGGGAGTTGGCCCGGGGAGCTGTTTTTT. Residues: CSVVLTATSGSWPGELFF.

This clone was seen more than once but under ten times. V gene TRBV28 combines with J gene TRBJ2-7, with 7 bases that match TRBD1. Trimming removed 6 bases from V and 0 bases from J; junction bases left unmatched: 8. The length of the CDR3 is 15 residues. Germline values: CDR1 MDHEN, CDR2 SYDVKM. The CDR3 DNA follows: TGTGCCAGCAGACCACAGGGGCCTAGCTCCTACGAGCAGTACTTC. Amino acid sequence: CASRPQGPSSYEQYF.

This sequence joins TRBV25-1 and TRBJ2-1, with D possibly being TRBD1 (6 bases). Germline V gene lookup returns CDR1 MGHDK and CDR2 SYGVNS. The V gene lost 5 bases and the J gene lost 2 bases, with 13 bases spanning the gap. This CDR3 has 15 residues. The CDR3 loop reads CASSRDRPPYNEQFF. CDR3 DNA: TGTGCCAGCAGTCGCGACAGGCCGCCCTACAATGAGCAGTTCTTC.

The chain links TRBV19 to TRBJ2-1, with D uncertain. The length of the CDR3 is 15 residues. V was pared by 5 bases and J by 5 bases, with 16 bases between. Germline assignment: CDR1 LNHDA and CDR2 SQIVND (reference sequence). The CDR3 coding sequence is TGTGCCAGTAGTCAAACGATCTGGCTGGACAATGAGCAGTTCTTC. Translated: CASSQTIWLDNEQFF.

The chain couples TRBV29-1 to TRBJ2-3; 10 bases match TRBD2. This CDR3 is built from 14 residues. V shed 6 bases and J 0 bases; nucleotides not matched to a gene: 3. Germline V gene data show CDR1 as SQVTM and CDR2 as ANQGSEA. The CDR3 DNA reads TGCAGCGTCGCAGCGGGAGGGAGCACAGATACGCAGTATTTT. This codes for CSVAAGGSTDTQYF.

The chain uses TRBV11-2 and TRBJ2-2, with a tentative D call TRBD2 (6 bases). This CDR3 is built from 18 residues. Germline loops: CDR1 SGHAT, CDR2 FQNNGV. V was clipped by 3 bases and J by 0 bases, with 17 bases between them. Here the CDR3 reads CASSFRRAGKTNTGELFF. The CDR3 coding sequence is TGTGCCAGCAGCTTTAGGAGAGCGGGCAAGACGAACACCGGGGAGCTGTTTTTT.

This clone was seen only a few times. The gene calls are TRBV11-2 and TRBJ2-1; TRBD2 matches at 7 bases. This CDR3 comprises 16 residues. V lost 2 bases and J lost 7; bases outside the gene matches: 11. The germline CDR1 and CDR2 sequences are SGHAT and FQNNGV. CDR3 sequence (DNA): TGTGCCAGCAGCTTACCCGGGGCGGGAGCGAGGAATGAGCAGTTCTTC. It specifies CASSLPGAGARNEQFF.

This sequence joins TRBV28 and TRBJ1-4; 9 bases map to TRBD1. V gave up 7 bases and J gave up 8 bases; unmatched junction bases: 11. The CDR3 sequence is 15 residues long. Germline CDR1 is MDHEN and CDR2 is SYDVKM. This CDR3 reads CASMGPGQGREKLFF. In DNA, the CDR3 is TGTGCCAGCATGGGACCGGGACAGGGACGGGAAAAACTGTTTTTT.